This T cell receptor (beta chain) was sequenced during a study of T cell responses to AZD1222 COVID-19 vaccine. Whole-study results and caveats: There were vaccine-associated CD4 TCRs across spike, dominant at 160-218 and 743-854. Baseline testing showed seropositivity in only 6 or 7 AZD1222 recipients.

The assay was immunoSEQ multiplex PCR, and TCRdb's table has in-frame clones only and misses some. The profile shows approximately 120,000 clones, roughly 93% of them singletons. The ends were cut back, 0 bases at V and 0 bases at J, with 10 bases in the middle. CDR3 length: 17 residues. Germline loops: CDR1 SGHDT, CDR2 YYEEEE. This clone has just a few counts. Its antigen remains unidentified. This TCR came from an adult in good health. This chain connects TRBV5-6 to TRBJ1-6; D not certain. This specimen consisted of peripheral blood, obtained on day 0 of AZD1222 vaccination. The DNA for the CDR3 is TGTGCCAGCAGCTTGGTTAGGCAGAGCTCCTATAATTCACCCCTCCACTTT. Its translation is CASSLVRQSSYNSPLHF.